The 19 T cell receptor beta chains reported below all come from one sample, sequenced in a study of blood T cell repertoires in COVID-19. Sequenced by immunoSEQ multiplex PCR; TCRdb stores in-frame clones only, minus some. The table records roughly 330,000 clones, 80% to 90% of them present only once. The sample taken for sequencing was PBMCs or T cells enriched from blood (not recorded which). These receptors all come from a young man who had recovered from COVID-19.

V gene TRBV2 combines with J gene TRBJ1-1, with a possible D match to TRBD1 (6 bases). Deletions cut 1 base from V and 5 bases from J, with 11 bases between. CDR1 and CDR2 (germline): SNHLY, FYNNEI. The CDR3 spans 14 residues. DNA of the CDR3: TGTGCCAGCAGTGAAGTTAAGGGGGGGACTGAAGCTTTCTTT. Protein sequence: CASSEVKGGTEAFF.

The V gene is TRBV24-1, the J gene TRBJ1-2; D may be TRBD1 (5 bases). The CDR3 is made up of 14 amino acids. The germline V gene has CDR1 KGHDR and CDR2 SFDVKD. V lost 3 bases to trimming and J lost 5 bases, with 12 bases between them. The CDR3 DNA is TGTGCCACCAGTGATGCGGGGGAGGGGTATGGCTACACCTTC. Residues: CATSDAGEGYGYTF.

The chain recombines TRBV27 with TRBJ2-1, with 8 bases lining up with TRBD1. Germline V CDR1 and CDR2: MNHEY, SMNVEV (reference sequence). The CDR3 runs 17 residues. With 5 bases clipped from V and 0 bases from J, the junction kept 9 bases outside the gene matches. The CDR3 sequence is CASSPGQARRSYNEQFF. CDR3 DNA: TGTGCCAGCAGTCCGGGACAGGCCCGGCGCTCCTACAATGAGCAGTTCTTC.

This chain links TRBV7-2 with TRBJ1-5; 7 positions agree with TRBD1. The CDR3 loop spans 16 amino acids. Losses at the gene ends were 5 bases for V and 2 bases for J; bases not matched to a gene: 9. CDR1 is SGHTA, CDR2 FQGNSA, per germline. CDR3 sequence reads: CASSPRTGARNQPQHF. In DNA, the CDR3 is TGTGCCAGCAGCCCGAGGACAGGAGCCCGCAATCAGCCCCAGCATTTT.

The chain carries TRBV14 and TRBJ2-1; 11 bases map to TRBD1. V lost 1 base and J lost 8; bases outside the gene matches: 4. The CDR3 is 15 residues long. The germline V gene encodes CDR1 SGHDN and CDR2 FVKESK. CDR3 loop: CASSQAGQGVYEQFF. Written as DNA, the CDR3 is TGTGCCAGCAGCCAAGCGGGACAGGGGGTCTATGAGCAGTTCTTC. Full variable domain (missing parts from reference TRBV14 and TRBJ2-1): EAGVTQFPSHSVIEKGQTVTLRCDPISGHDNLYWYRRVMGKEIKFLLHFVKESKQDESGMPNNRFLAERTGGTYSTLKVQPAELEDSGVYFCASSQAGQGVYEQFFGPGTRLTVL.

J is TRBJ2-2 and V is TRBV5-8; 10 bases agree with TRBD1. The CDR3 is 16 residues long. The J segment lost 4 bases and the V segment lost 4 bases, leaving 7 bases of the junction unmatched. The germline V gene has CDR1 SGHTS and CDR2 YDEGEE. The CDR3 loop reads CASSPWDRGGTGELFF. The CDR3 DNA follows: TGTGCCAGCAGCCCCTGGGACAGGGGAGGCACCGGGGAGCTGTTTTTT.

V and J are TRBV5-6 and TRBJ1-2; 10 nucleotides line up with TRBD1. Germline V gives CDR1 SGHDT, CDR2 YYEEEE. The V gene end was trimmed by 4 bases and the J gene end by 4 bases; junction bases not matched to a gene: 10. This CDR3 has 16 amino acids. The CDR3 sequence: CASSTPVGQGIYGYTF. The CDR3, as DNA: TGTGCCAGCAGCACGCCTGTGGGACAGGGGATCTATGGCTACACCTTC.

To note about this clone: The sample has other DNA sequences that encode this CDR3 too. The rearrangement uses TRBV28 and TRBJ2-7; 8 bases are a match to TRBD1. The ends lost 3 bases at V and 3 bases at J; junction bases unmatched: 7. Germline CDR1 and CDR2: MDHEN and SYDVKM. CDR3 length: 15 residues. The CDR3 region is CASSLSTGVGYEQYF. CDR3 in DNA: TGTGCCAGCAGTTTGTCGACAGGGGTGGGCTACGAGCAGTACTTC.

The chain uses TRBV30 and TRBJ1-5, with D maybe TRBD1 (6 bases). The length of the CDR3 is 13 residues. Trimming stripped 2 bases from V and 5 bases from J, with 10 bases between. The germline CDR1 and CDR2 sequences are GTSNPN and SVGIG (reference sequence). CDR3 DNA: TGTGCCTGGAGTCTGGGGGCATATCAGCCCCAGCATTTT. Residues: CAWSLGAYQPQHF.

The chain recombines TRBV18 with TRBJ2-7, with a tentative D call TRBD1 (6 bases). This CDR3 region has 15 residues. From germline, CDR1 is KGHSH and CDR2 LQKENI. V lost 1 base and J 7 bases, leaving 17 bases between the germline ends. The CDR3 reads CASSPLPRTVGEQYF. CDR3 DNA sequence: TGTGCCAGCTCACCACTCCCCAGGACAGTCGGAGAGCAGTACTTC.

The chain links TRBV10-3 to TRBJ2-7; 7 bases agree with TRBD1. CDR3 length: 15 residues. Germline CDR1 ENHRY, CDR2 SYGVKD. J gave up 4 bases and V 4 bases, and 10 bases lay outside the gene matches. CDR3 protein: CAISGGNRDSYEQYF. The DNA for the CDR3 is TGTGCCATCAGTGGGGGGAACCGGGACAGTTACGAGCAGTACTTC.

The CDR3 DNA reads as TGTGCCAGCAGCTTAAGCCTTAATTCACCCCTCCACTTT. Encoded protein: CASSLSLNSPLHF. The chain combines TRBV11-2 with TRBJ1-6; D gene uncertain. V gave up 2 bases and J gave up 6 bases, with 5 bases separating them. The germline CDR1 and CDR2 sequences are SGHAT and FQNNGV. The CDR3 totals 13 residues.

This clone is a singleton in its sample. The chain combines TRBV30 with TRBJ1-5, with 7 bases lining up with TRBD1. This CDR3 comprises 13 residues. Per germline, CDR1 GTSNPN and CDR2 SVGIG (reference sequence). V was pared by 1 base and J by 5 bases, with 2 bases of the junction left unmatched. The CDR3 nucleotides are TGTGCCTGGAGTGAAACAGGGGATCAGCCCCAGCATTTT. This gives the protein CAWSETGDQPQHF.

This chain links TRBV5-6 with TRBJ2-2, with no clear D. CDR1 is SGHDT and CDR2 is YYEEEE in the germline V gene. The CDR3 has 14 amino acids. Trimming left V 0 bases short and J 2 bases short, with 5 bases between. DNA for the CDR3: TGTGCCAGCAGCTTGGAGAGAAACACCGGGGAGCTGTTTTTT. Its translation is CASSLERNTGELFF.

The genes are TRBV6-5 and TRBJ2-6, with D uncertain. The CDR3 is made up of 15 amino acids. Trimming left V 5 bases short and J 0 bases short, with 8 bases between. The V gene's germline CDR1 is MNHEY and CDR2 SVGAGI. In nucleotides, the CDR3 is TGTGCCAGCAGTCCCTCCTACTCTGGGGCCAACGTCCTGACTTTC. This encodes CASSPSYSGANVLTF.

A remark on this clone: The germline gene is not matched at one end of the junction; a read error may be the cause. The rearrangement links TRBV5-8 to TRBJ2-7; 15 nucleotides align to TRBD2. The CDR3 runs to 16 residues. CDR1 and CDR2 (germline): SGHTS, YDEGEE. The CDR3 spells CASTLGLAGGIYEQYF. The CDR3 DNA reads TGTGCCAGCACCTTGGGACTAGCGGGGGGAATCTACGAGCAGTACTTC.

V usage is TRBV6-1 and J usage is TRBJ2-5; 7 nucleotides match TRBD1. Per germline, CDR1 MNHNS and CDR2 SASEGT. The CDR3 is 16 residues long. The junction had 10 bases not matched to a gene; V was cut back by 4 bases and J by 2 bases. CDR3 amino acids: CASSGYGTEFQETQYF. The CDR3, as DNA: TGTGCCAGCAGTGGTTACGGGACAGAATTTCAAGAGACCCAGTACTTC.

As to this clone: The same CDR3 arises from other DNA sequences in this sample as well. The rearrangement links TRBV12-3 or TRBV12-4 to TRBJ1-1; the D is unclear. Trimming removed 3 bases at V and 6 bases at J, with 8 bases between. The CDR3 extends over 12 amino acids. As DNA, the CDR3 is TGTGCCAGCAGTTTCGGCGGCGCTGAAGCTTTCTTT. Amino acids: CASSFGGAEAFF.

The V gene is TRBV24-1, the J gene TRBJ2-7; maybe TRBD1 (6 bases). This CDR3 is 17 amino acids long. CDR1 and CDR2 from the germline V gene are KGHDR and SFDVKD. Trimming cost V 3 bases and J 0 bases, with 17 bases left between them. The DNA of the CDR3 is TGTGCCACCAGTGATCGGGCACAGGGTGGGAGCTCCTACGAGCAGTACTTC. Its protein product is CATSDRAQGGSSYEQYF.